The entry below describes one TCR beta chain. Its antigen is not known. Generated by immunoSEQ multiplex PCR, the TCRdb table keeps only in-frame clones and is missing some. The sample comprises approximately 100,000 clones, about 86% of which are singletons, and roughly 1.4% rests with the top ten. The sample belongs to a study of T cell responses to AZD1222 COVID-19 vaccine. J gave up 6 bases and V 7 bases, and 17 bases lay outside the gene matches. CDR3 length: 16 amino acids. CDR1 SGHVS and CDR2 FNYEAQ come from the germline V gene. General study findings and limits: Reports indicate that nearly half of spike-specific TCRs are directed at unmutated variant regions.

V usage is TRBV7-6 and J usage is TRBJ2-7, with 8 bases aligning to TRBD2. The receptor's source is an adult in good health. This specimen was peripheral blood, taken on day 0 of AZD1222 vaccination. The CDR3 DNA reads TGTGCCAGCAACGGGGGCCGCGGGGGGCGAGAAAGCGAGCAGTACTTC. This gives the protein CASNGGRGGRESEQYF.